These T cell receptor beta chains were read from a single sample in a study of CXCR3-negative and CXCR3-positive naive CD8 T cells. TCRdb reprocessed the 5' RACE reads and reports one entry per CDR3 protein, with no DNA. Its table lists around 50,000 distinct CDR3 sequences. What was sequenced was memory CD8+ T cells from blood. The receptors were gathered from a human donor in good health. Some clones in this sample may be carry-over from other donors' samples. CDR3s include the opening cysteine and the closing phenylalanine or tryptophan. Expanded clones get a size class; other rows say once, few or many, or leave the size out.

abundance: NA; v_gene: TRBV7-9; j_gene: TRBJ2-2; CDR3aa: CASSLVSSGELFF
abundance: NA; v_gene: TRBV29-1; j_gene: TRBJ2-2; CDR3aa: CSVKGSNTWELFF
abundance: NA; v_gene: TRBV6-5; j_gene: TRBJ2-7; CDR3aa: CASSAANYEQYF
abundance: NA; v_gene: TRBV4-2; j_gene: TRBJ2-3; CDR3aa: CASSQEAGSATDTQYF
abundance: NA; v_gene: TRBV19; j_gene: TRBJ2-2; CDR3aa: CASSIIAGVNTGELFF
abundance: NA; v_gene: TRBV11-2; j_gene: TRBJ2-3; CDR3aa: CASSLALSDTQYF
abundance: NA; v_gene: TRBV18; j_gene: TRBJ2-7; CDR3aa: CASSSLTENKNSYEQYF
abundance: NA; v_gene: TRBV12-3/TRBV12-4; j_gene: TRBJ2-2; CDR3aa: CASSPSVGELFF
abundance: NA; v_gene: TRBV12-3/TRBV12-4; j_gene: TRBJ1-5; CDR3aa: CASNTGTVEPQHF
abundance: NA; v_gene: TRBV4-3; j_gene: TRBJ1-2; CDR3aa: CASSPKDRAMYGYTF
abundance: NA; v_gene: TRBV5-1; j_gene: TRBJ2-7; CDR3aa: CASSFGLADEQYF
abundance: NA; v_gene: TRBV5-1; j_gene: TRBJ2-7; CDR3aa: CASGDGSSYEQYF
abundance: NA; v_gene: TRBV29-1; j_gene: TRBJ1-1; CDR3aa: CSGKIGDTEAFF
abundance: NA; v_gene: TRBV29-1; j_gene: TRBJ2-3; CDR3aa: CSVEGGLAGQLASTDTQYF
abundance: NA; v_gene: TRBV20-1; j_gene: TRBJ2-7; CDR3aa: CSVRSLASYEQYF
abundance: NA; v_gene: TRBV10-3; j_gene: TRBJ2-7; CDR3aa: CAITRTSGEQYF
abundance: NA; v_gene: TRBV29-1; j_gene: TRBJ2-7; CDR3aa: CSFRNGESYEQYF
abundance: NA; v_gene: TRBV20-1; j_gene: TRBJ2-2; CDR3aa: CSARELAGGLIGELFF
abundance: NA; v_gene: TRBV19; j_gene: TRBJ2-7; CDR3aa: CASSIRDMSYEQYF
abundance: NA; v_gene: TRBV18; j_gene: TRBJ2-5; CDR3aa: CASSPSDGSGETQYF
abundance: NA; v_gene: TRBV6-2/TRBV6-3; j_gene: TRBJ1-1; CDR3aa: CASSTEDRANTEAFF
abundance: NA; v_gene: TRBV12-3/TRBV12-4; j_gene: TRBJ2-1; CDR3aa: CASSSSTDNEQFF
abundance: NA; v_gene: TRBV7-6; j_gene: TRBJ1-4; CDR3aa: CASSPGDSRPTNEKLFF
abundance: NA; v_gene: TRBV6-5; j_gene: TRBJ2-3; CDR3aa: CASGTSGTDTQYF
abundance: medium-sized; v_gene: TRBV4-3; j_gene: TRBJ2-6; CDR3aa: CASSRGGDSGANVLTF
abundance: NA; v_gene: TRBV19; j_gene: TRBJ1-1; CDR3aa: CACGQMNTEAFF
abundance: NA; v_gene: TRBV20-1; j_gene: TRBJ2-7; CDR3aa: CSAKNFNSPYYEQYF
abundance: NA; v_gene: TRBV6-2/TRBV6-3; j_gene: TRBJ2-1; CDR3aa: CASSPRDLSGEQFF
abundance: NA; v_gene: TRBV9; j_gene: TRBJ1-5; CDR3aa: CASSGGDSHSPPQHF
abundance: NA; v_gene: TRBV2; j_gene: TRBJ2-2; CDR3aa: CASSEASWTGELFF
abundance: NA; v_gene: TRBV30; j_gene: TRBJ1-6; CDR3aa: CAWNPTGGNSPLQF